The clone carrying this T cell receptor (beta chain) was counted only a few times. The assay was immunoSEQ multiplex PCR, and TCRdb's table has in-frame clones only and misses some. The sample lists approximately 110,000 clones, more than 80% seen once, with approximately 4.2% in the top ten. The CDR3 contains 15 residues. The V gene's germline CDR1 is GTSNPN and CDR2 SVGIG (reference sequence). The V end was cut by 2 bases, the J end by 3 bases, with 16 bases between. The sample belongs to a study of blood T cell repertoires in COVID-19. Study at large: COVID-19 samples collected from the United States, Italy and Spain covered acute and convalescent phases.

What was sequenced was peripheral blood. The V gene is TRBV30, the J gene TRBJ1-2, with D perhaps matching TRBD1 (5 bases). The receptor was derived from a woman aged 50 to 60 with acute or convalescent COVID-19. The chain's CDR3 is CAWSKQGAYDYGYTF. DNA of the CDR3: TGTGCCTGGAGTAAACAAGGGGCGTATGACTATGGCTACACCTTC.